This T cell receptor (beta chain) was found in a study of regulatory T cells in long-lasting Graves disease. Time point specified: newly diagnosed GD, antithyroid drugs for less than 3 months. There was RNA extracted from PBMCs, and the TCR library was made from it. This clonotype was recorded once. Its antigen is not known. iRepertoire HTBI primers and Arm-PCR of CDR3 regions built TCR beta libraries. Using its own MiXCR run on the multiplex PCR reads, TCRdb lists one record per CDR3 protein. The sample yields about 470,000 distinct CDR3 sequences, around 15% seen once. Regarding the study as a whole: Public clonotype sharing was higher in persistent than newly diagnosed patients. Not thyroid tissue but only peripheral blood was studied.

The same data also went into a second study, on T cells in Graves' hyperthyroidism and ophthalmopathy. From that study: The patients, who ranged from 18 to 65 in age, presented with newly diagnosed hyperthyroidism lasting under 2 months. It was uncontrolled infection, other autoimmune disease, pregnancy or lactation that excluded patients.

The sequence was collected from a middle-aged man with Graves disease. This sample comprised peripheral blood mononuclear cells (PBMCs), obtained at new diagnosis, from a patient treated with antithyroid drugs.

The CDR3 region is CASSELGGRAYYNEQFF. The CDR3 DNA sequence: TGTGCCAGCAGTGAATTGGGAGGGAGGGCCTACTACAATGAGCAGTTCTTC. The chain uses TRBV6-1 and TRBJ2-1, with 7 nucleotides matching TRBD2. The ends lost 2 bases at V and 3 bases at J; junction bases unmatched: 10. The V gene's germline CDR1 is MNHNS and CDR2 SASEGT. The CDR3 runs 17 residues.